This TCR beta chain came from a study of blood T cell repertoires in COVID-19. Study-wide background: COVID-19 samples collected from the United States, Italy and Spain covered acute and convalescent phases.

Original processing methods: The assay estimated nucleated cells by amplifying reference gene primers. TCRdb's table, derived via immunoSEQ multiplex PCR, lists solely in-frame clones and lacks some. V and J calls and clone size are those listed in that table; D and trimming were worked out from the DNA. The profile covers fewer than 400,000 clones, with roughly nine tenths appearing a single time and 1.7% taken by the ten largest. The CDR3 is 16 residues long. Germline V gene data show CDR1 as GTSNPN and CDR2 as SVGIG (reference sequence). The junction had 7 bases not matched to a gene; V was cut back by 1 base and J by 3 bases. Participant reports of clinical history set cohort assignment.

The sample taken for sequencing was PBMCs or T cells enriched from blood (not recorded which). The genes are TRBV30 and TRBJ1-5; TRBD1 agrees at 9 bases. This clonotype was obtained from a young woman who had recovered from COVID-19. CDR3 amino acids: CAWSDPRDRVNQPQHF. As DNA, the CDR3 is TGTGCCTGGAGTGACCCTAGGGACAGGGTCAATCAGCCCCAGCATTTT. The full variable domain, completed using reference TRBV30 and TRBJ1-5, is SQTIHQWPATLVQPVGSPLSLECTVEGTSNPNLYWYRQAAGRGLQLLFYSVGIGQISSEVPQNLSASRPQDRQFILSSKKLLLSDSGFYLCAWSDPRDRVNQPQHFGDGTRLSIL.